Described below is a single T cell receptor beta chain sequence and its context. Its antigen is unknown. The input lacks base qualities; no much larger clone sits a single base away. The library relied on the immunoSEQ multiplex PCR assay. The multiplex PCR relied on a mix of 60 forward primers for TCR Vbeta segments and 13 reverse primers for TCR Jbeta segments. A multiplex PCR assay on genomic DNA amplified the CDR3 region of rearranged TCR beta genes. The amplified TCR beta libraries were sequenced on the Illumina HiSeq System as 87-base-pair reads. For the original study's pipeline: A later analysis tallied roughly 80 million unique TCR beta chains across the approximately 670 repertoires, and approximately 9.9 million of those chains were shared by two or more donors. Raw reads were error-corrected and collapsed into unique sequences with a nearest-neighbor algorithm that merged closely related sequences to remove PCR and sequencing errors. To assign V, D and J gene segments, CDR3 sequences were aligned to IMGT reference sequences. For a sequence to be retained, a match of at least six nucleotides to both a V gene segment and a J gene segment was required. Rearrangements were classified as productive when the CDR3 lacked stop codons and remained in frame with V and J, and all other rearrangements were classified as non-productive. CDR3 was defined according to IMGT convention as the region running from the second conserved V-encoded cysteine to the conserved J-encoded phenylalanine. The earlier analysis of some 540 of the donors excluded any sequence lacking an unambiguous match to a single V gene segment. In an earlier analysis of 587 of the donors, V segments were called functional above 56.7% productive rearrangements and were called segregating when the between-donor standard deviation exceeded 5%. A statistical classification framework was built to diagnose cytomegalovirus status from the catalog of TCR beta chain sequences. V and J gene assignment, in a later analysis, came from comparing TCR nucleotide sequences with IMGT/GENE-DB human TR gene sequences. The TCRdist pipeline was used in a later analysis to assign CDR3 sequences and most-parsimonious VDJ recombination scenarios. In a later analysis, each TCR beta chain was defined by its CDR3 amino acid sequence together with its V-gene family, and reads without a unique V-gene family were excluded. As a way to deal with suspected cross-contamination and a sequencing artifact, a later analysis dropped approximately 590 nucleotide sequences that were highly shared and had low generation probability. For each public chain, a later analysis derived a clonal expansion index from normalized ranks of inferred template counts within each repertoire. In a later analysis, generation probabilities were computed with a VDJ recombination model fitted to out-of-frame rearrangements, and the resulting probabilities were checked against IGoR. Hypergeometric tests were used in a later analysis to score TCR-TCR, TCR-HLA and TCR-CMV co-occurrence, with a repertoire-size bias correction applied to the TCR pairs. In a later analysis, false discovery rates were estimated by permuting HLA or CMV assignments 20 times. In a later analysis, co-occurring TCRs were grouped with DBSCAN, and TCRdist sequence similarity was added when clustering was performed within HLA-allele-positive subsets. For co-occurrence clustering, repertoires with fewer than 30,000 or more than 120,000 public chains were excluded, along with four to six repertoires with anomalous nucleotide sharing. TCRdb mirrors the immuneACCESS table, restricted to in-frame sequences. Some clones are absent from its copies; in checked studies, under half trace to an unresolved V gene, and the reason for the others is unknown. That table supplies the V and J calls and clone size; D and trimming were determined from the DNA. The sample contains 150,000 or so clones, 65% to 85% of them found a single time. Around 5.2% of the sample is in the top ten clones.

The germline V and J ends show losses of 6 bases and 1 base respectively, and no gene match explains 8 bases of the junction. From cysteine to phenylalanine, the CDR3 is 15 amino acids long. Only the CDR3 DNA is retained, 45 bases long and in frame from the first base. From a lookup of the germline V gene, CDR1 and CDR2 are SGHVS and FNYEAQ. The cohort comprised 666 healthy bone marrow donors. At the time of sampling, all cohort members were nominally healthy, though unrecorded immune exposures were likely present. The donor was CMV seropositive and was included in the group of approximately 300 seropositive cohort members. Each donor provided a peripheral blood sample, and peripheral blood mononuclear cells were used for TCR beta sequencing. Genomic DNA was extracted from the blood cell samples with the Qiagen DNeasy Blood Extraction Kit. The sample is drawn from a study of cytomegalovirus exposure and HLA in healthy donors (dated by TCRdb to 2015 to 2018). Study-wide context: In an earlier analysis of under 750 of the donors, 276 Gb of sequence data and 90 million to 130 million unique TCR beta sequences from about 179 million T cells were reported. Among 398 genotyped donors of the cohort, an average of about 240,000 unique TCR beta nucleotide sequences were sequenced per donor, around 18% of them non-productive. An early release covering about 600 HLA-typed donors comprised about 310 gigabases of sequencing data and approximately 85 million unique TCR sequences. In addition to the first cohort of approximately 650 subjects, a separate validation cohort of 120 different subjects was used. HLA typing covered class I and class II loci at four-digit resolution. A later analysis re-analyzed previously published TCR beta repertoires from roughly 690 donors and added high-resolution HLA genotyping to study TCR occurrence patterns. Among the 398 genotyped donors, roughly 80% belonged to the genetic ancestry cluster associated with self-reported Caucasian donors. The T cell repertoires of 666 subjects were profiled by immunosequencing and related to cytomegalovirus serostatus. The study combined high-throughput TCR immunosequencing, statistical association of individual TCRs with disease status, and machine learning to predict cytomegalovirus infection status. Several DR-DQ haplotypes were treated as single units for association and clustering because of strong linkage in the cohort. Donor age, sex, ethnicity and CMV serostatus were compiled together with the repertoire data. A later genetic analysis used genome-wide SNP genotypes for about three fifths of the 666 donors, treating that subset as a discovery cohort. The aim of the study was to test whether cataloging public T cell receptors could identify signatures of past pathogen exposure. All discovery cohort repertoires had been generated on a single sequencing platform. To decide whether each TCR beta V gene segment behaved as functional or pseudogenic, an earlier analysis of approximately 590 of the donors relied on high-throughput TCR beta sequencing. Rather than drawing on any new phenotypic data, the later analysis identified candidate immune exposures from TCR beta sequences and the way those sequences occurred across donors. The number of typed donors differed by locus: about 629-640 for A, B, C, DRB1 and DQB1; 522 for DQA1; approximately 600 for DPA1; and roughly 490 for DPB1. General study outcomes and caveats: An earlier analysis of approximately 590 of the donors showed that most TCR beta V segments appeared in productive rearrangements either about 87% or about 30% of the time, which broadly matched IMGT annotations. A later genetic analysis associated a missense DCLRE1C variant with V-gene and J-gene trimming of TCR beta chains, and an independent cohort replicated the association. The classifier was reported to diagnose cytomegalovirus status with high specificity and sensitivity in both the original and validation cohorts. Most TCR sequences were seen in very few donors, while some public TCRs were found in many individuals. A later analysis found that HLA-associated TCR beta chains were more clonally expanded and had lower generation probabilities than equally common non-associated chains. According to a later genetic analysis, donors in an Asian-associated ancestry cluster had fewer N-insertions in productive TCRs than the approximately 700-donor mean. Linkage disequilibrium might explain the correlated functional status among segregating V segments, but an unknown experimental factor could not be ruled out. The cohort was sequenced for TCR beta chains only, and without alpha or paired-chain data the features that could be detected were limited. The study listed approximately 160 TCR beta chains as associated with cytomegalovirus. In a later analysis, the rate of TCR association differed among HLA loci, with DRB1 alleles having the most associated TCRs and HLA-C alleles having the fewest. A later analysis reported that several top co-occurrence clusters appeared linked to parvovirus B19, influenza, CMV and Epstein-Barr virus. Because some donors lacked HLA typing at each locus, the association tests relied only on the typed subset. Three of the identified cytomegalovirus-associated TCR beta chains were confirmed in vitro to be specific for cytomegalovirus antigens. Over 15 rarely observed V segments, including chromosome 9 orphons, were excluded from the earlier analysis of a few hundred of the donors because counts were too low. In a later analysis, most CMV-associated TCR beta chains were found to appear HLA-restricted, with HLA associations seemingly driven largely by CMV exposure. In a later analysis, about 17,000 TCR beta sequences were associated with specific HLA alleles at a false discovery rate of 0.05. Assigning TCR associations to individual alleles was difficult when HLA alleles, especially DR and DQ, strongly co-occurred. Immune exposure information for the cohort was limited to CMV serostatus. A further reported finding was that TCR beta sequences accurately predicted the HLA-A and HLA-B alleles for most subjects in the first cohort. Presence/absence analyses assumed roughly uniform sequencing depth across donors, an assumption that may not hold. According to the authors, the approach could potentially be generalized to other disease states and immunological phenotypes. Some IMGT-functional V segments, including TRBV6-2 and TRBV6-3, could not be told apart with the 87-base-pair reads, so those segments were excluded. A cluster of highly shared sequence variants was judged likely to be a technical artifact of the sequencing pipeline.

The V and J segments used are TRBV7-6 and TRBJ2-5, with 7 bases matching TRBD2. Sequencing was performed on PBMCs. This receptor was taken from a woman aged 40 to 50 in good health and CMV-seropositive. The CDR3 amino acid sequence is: CASRHGGGSQETQYF. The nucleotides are TGTGCCAGCAGACATGGGGGGGGTAGCCAAGAGACCCAGTACTTC.